This entry concerns a single T cell receptor beta chain. Libraries were prepared by immunoSEQ multiplex PCR; TCRdb keeps only in-frame clonotypes and omits some of them. The sample lists about 110,000 clones, less than 95% seen once, with 1.5% to 2% in the top ten. This CDR3 has 15 amino acids. The V end lost 5 bases, the J end lost 0 bases, and 14 bases lay between the germline ends. CDR1 is SGHVS and CDR2 is FQNEAQ in the germline V gene. The sample comes from a study of T cell changes during pregnancy in multiple sclerosis. The receptor was derived from a female donor with multiple sclerosis, enrolled in a pregnancy study. The V gene is TRBV7-8, the J gene TRBJ2-7, with unresolved D. The material sequenced was peripheral blood, taken before pregnancy. The CDR3 protein is CASSRSATGSYEQYF. The CDR3 bases are TGTGCCAGCAGCCGCTCGGCGACGGGCTCCTACGAGCAGTACTTC. Filled out from reference TRBV7-8 and TRBJ2-7, the complete variable domain reads GAGVSQSPRYKVAKRGQDVALRCDPISGHVSLFWYQQALGQGPEFLTYFQNEAQLDKSGLPSDRFFAERPEGSVSTLKIQRTQQEDSAVYLCASSRSATGSYEQYFGPGTRLTVT.